This TCR beta chain was documented in a study of blood T cells in healthy people across ages. V lost 5 bases to trimming and J lost 5 bases; unmatched junction nucleotides: 21. CDR1 DFQATT and CDR2 SNEGSKA come from the germline V gene (reference sequence). This CDR3 is 19 amino acids long. There are a few counts of this clonotype. What it binds is unknown. Regarding the study as a whole: Diversity figures based on one million T cells were deemed too low.

A second PCR of roughly 7 to 11 cycles used a sample-barcoded 5' primer and a J-beta primer mix. One entry per CDR3 protein, called by TCRdb with MiXCR from the 5' RACE reads. The repertoire has roughly 800,000 distinct CDR3 sequences, 35% to 40% of them found once; the top ten carry 10% to 15%. Every participating donor contributed roughly 10 milliliters of peripheral blood through a draw. This sequence joins TRBV20-1 and TRBJ2-1; 10 nucleotides line up with TRBD1. The sequencing input was blood. The sequence was obtained from a man younger than 35 in good health. The CDR3 spells CSAPGQTGGPLLTNNEQFF. The CDR3 coding sequence is TGCAGTGCTCCGGGCCAGACAGGGGGCCCTCTTTTGACAAACAATGAGCAGTTCTTC.